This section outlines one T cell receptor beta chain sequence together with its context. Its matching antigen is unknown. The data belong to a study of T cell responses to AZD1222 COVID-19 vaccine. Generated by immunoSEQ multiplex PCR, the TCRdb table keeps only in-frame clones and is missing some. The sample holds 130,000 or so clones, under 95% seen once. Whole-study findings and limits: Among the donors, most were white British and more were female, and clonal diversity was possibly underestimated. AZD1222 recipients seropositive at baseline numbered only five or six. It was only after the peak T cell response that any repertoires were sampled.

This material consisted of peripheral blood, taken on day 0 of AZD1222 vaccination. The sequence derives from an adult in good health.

The CDR3 DNA reads TGCGCCAGCAGCTTGGACGGGGACCAAGAGACCCAGTACTTC. Encoded protein: CASSLDGDQETQYF. The V and J genes are TRBV5-1 and TRBJ2-5, with D possibly matching TRBD2 (5 bases). The germline V gene encodes CDR1 SGHRS and CDR2 YFSETQ. The V end lost 0 bases, the J end lost 0 bases, and 6 bases lay between the germline ends. The CDR3 has 14 residues.